One sample yielded the 9 T cell receptor beta chains listed below, sequenced in a study of Graves' ophthalmopathy and Graves' hyperthyroidism. Scientists amplified the TCR beta CDR3 regions from RNA transcripts. Second-round multiplex PCR came after a first-round RT-PCR that employed HTBI primers. Using its own MiXCR run on the multiplex PCR reads, TCRdb lists one record per CDR3 protein. The data show around 1.1 million distinct CDR3 sequences, 36% seen once. Sequencing input: peripheral blood or thyroid tissue (not recorded which). These receptors were collected from an adult man with Graves' hyperthyroidism.

The chain is built from TRBV4-1 and TRBJ2-7; tentative D call: TRBD1 (5 bases). Germline loops: CDR1 MGHRA, CDR2 YSYEKL. V was pared by 0 bases and J by 1 base, with 19 bases between. This CDR3 has 18 amino acids. The CDR3 DNA is TGCGCCAGCAGCCAAGATTCGACGGACACCCATAGTTCCTACGAGCAGTACTTC. Amino acids: CASSQDSTDTHSSYEQYF.

The rearrangement uses TRBV12-3 or TRBV12-4 and TRBJ2-7; D possibly corresponds to TRBD2 (7 bases). CDR3 length equals 14 residues. V was trimmed by 6 bases and J by 3 bases, leaving 15 bases between them. In DNA form, the CDR3 reads TGTGCCAGCAGAAGAACAGGGACTATCTACGAGCAGTACTTC. Translation gives CASRRTGTIYEQYF.

This clonotype has ten or more counts. The V and J genes are TRBV20-1 and TRBJ2-7; maybe TRBD2 (6 bases). V lost 2 bases and J 0 bases, leaving 11 bases between the germline ends. There are 14 residues in the CDR3. Germline V lookup: CDR1 DFQATT, CDR2 SNEGSKA (reference sequence). Here the CDR3 DNA reads TGCAGTGCTAGAACTAGCTTAAACTCCTACGAGCAGTACTTC. Protein product: CSARTSLNSYEQYF.

This clonotype was seen more than once but under ten times. The genes are TRBV4-3 and TRBJ2-2; 11 positions match TRBD1. The CDR3 extends over 15 amino acids. Per the germline V gene, CDR1 is LGHNA and CDR2 is YSLEER. The V segment lost 5 bases and the J segment 6 bases; nucleotides outside the gene matches: 5. The chain's CDR3 is CASSYRTGGSGELFF. The DNA of the CDR3 is TGCGCCAGCAGCTATAGGACAGGGGGCTCCGGGGAGCTGTTTTTT.

The V call is TRBV29-1, the J call TRBJ2-5, with D possibly matching TRBD1 (6 bases). The CDR3 loop spans 12 amino acids. The germline gives CDR1 SQVTM, CDR2 ANQGSEA. Between the trimmed V and J ends, which lost 8 bases and 6 bases, there was a span of 16 bases. CDR3 loop: CSLGQPGKTQYF. CDR3 coding DNA: TGCAGCCTGGGACAACCTGGAAAGACCCAGTACTTC.

Ten or more counts support this clonotype. This chain connects TRBV10-3 to TRBJ2-5; TRBD1 matches 11 bases. V shed 6 bases and J 4 bases; nucleotides not matched to a gene: 4. The germline V gene has CDR1 ENHRY and CDR2 SYGVKD. The CDR3 loop spans 14 amino acids. This CDR3 is CAISPGQGVETQYF. The CDR3 nucleotides read TGTGCCATCAGCCCGGGACAGGGGGTAGAGACCCAGTACTTC.

This clonotype was seen only once. This likely comes from a read error, as the CDR3 has no conserved phenylalanine or tryptophan at its end. It is unclear where the CDR3 begins or ends on the DNA, so no DNA is shown, and the CDR3 is as TCRdb lists it. The rearrangement joins TRBV20-1 to TRBJ1-6; the table's D call, TRBD1, has no DNA check behind it. Germline V CDR1 and CDR2: DFQATT, SNEGSKA (reference sequence). The CDR3 is 8 residues long, ends included. This CDR3 reads CSPLPPRT.

Notes on this clonotype: The germline gene is not matched at one end of the junction; a read error may be the cause. The chain carries TRBV7-2 and TRBJ1-4; D not resolved. Germline CDR1 and CDR2: SGHTA and FQGNSA. This CDR3 spans 14 amino acids. The CDR3 sequence: CVSSEGGTNEKLFF. The DNA for the CDR3 is TGTGTCAGCAGCGAAGGCGGAACTAATGAAAAACTGTTTTTT. The variable domain in full, completed from reference TRBV7-2 and TRBJ1-4, reads GAGVSQSPSNKVTEKGKDVELRCDPISGHTALYWYRQSLGQGLEFLIYFQGNSAPDKSGLPSDRFSAERTGGSVSTLTIQRTQQEDSAVYLCVSSEGGTNEKLFFGSGTQLSVL.

The CDR3, as DNA: TGCAGCGTTGAAGATTCTCCCACGGGGACCGGCTATGGCTACACCTTC. Protein sequence: CSVEDSPTGTGYGYTF. The rearrangement uses TRBV29-1 and TRBJ1-2, with D maybe TRBD1 (5 bases). This CDR3 has 16 amino acids. Trimming took 0 bases from V and 4 from J, leaving 18 bases between them. Germline assignment: CDR1 SQVTM and CDR2 ANQGSEA.